One sample yielded the 17 T cell receptor beta chains listed below, sequenced in a study of cytomegalovirus exposure and HLA in healthy donors. 60 Vbeta and 13 Jbeta primers were used in PCR. The protocol was immunoSEQ multiplex PCR, while the TCRdb copy is restricted to in-frame clones and leaves out a portion. The sample shows about 190,000 clones, roughly 80% of them seen only once. Sequencing was performed on PBMCs. These TCRs come from a woman in her 30s in good health and CMV-seropositive.

The genes are TRBV14 and TRBJ1-2; 7 nucleotides line up with TRBD1. The CDR3 runs to 14 residues. The V and J ends lost 0 bases and 13 bases, in that order; junction bases with no gene match: 11. Germline CDR1 SGHDN, CDR2 FVKESK. CDR3 protein: CASSQDTRGAGGTF. The CDR3 DNA reads TGTGCCAGCAGCCAAGATACGCGGGGAGCAGGGGGCACCTTC.

The J gene is TRBJ1-1, the V gene TRBV5-5, with 9 bases identical to TRBD1. Germline CDR1 SGHKS, CDR2 YYEKEE (reference sequence). Trimming cost V 4 bases and J 4 bases; bases outside gene matches: 14. The CDR3 contains 17 residues. This CDR3 is CASSPQQGALLGTEAFF. The DNA for the CDR3 is TGTGCCAGCAGCCCTCAACAGGGGGCGCTTTTAGGCACTGAAGCTTTCTTT.

A single count supports this clone. The rearrangement uses TRBV5-1 and TRBJ1-1; weak D call: TRBD1 (5 bases). CDR3 length: 14 residues. Trimming left V 4 bases short and J 4 bases short, with 14 bases between. Germline V gives CDR1 SGHRS, CDR2 YFSETQ. CDR3 DNA: TGCGCCAGCAGCCCGGCGGGGGGGAGCACTGAAGCTTTCTTT. This codes for CASSPAGGSTEAFF.

The genes are TRBV18 and TRBJ1-2, with 10 bases identical to TRBD1. Germline V lookup: CDR1 KGHSH, CDR2 LQKENI. The V segment lost 3 bases and the J segment 8 bases; nucleotides outside the gene matches: 3. There are 13 residues in the CDR3. CDR3 coding DNA: TGTGCCAGCTCACCGACAGGGGGCGACGGCTACACCTTC. Translating gives CASSPTGGDGYTF.

The table lists this clone with a count of one. The CDR3 coding sequence is TGCGCCAGCAGTGAGTCTCTCGGGTGGAACACTGAAGCTTTCTTT. It specifies CASSESLGWNTEAFF. The chain is built from TRBV10-1 and TRBJ1-1; D is ambiguous. Trimming pared 0 bases from V and 1 base from J, leaving 9 bases between. The CDR3 length is 15 residues. Looked up from germline, CDR1 is WNHNN and CDR2 is SYGVQD (reference sequence).

The chain recombines TRBV27 with TRBJ2-4, with a possible D match to TRBD2 (6 bases). V lost 0 bases and J lost 9, with 12 bases in between. CDR1 MNHEY and CDR2 SMNVEV come from the germline V gene (reference sequence). The CDR3 is 14 amino acids. CDR3 nucleotides: TGTGCCAGCAGTTTATCAGGAGGGGAACTCATTCAGTACTTC. Protein sequence: CASSLSGGELIQYF.

This clone was observed a few times. CDR3 residues: CASKRTGDYGYTF. The DNA of the CDR3 is TGTGCCAGCAAGCGGACGGGGGACTATGGCTACACCTTC. This sequence joins TRBV6-5 and TRBJ1-2; tentative D call: TRBD1 (5 bases). There are 13 residues in the CDR3. Trimming took off 7 bases at V and 3 bases at J, with 12 bases between the two ends. CDR1 is MNHEY and CDR2 is SVGAGI in the germline V gene.

The gene calls are TRBV14 and TRBJ2-3; no clear D gene. Germline assignment: CDR1 SGHDN and CDR2 FVKESK. The length of the CDR3 is 17 residues. Deletions cut 0 bases from V and 0 bases from J, with 13 bases between. DNA of the CDR3: TGTGCCAGCAGCCAAGATCGAGCGCGTGCTAGCACAGATACGCAGTATTTT. Amino acids: CASSQDRARASTDTQYF.

This chain connects TRBV7-2 to TRBJ2-2; D gene ambiguous. This CDR3 has 16 amino acids. Germline lookup yields CDR1 SGHTA and CDR2 FQGNSA. The V and J ends lost 1 base and 0 bases respectively, with 9 bases between them. The CDR3 region is CASSLESAANTGELFF. DNA for the CDR3: TGTGCCAGCAGCTTAGAGTCGGCGGCGAACACCGGGGAGCTGTTTTTT.

In nucleotides, the CDR3 is TGTGCCAGCAGTTTATCGACCGGGATCGTAACAGATACGCAGTATTTT. Translating it yields CASSLSTGIVTDTQYF. V and J are TRBV27 and TRBJ2-3, with D possibly matching TRBD2 (5 bases). Trimming stripped 0 bases from V and 3 bases from J, with 13 bases between. Looked up from germline, CDR1 is MNHEY and CDR2 is SMNVEV (reference sequence). CDR3 length equals 16 residues.

The V call is TRBV13, the J call TRBJ2-5; TRBD2 matches 7 bases. J gave up 2 bases and V 2 bases, and 5 bases lay outside the gene matches. The germline CDR1 and CDR2 sequences are PRHDT and FYEKMQ (reference sequence). This CDR3 is 15 amino acids long. CDR3 in DNA: TGTGCCAGCAGCTTAAGGGCTAGCGGACAAGAGACCCAGTACTTC. As protein: CASSLRASGQETQYF.

The gene calls are TRBV5-1 and TRBJ2-5, with 9 bases identical to TRBD2. The end of the DNA fits TRBJ2-7 better, so the J call may be wrong. From germline, CDR1 is SGHRS and CDR2 YFSETQ. The CDR3 has 14 residues. The CDR3 coding sequence is TGCGCCAGCAGGACTAGCGGTAATGAATACGAGCAGTACTTC. Its protein is CASRTSGNEYEQYF.

With respect to this clone: Germline and junction disagree at one end, which may indicate a read error. Other DNA sequences in this sample translate to the same CDR3. The rearrangement links TRBV6-1 to TRBJ2-4; 11 bases fit TRBD2. Germline assignment: CDR1 MNHNS and CDR2 SASEGT. The CDR3 spans 16 residues. CDR3 sequence reads: CASSELLAGAKNIQYF. Written as DNA, the CDR3 is TGTGCCAGCAGTGAACTACTAGCGGGAGCCAAGAACATTCAGTACTTC.

The gene calls are TRBV13 and TRBJ2-1, with D perhaps TRBD1 (5 bases). V was pared by 3 bases and J by 3 bases, with 12 bases between. The germline CDR1 and CDR2 sequences are PRHDT and FYEKMQ (reference sequence). This CDR3 spans 15 amino acids. CDR3 nucleotides: TGTGCCAGCAGCTTGGAAAAGGGGCTCTACAATGAGCAGTTCTTC. Translation: CASSLEKGLYNEQFF. The whole variable domain, filled in from reference TRBV13 and TRBJ2-1, reads AAGVIQSPRHLIKEKRETATLKCYPIPRHDTVYWYQQGPGQDPQFLISFYEKMQSDKGSIPDRFSAQQFSDYHSELNMSSLELGDSALYFCASSLEKGLYNEQFFGPGTRLTVL.

The V gene is TRBV10-3, the J gene TRBJ2-3; 14 bases fit TRBD2. This CDR3 comprises 15 residues. The germline gives CDR1 ENHRY, CDR2 SYGVKD. Germline trimming cut 7 bases from V and 4 bases from J; bases unmatched to any gene: 4. The CDR3 protein is CAIMGLAGVPDTQYF. For the CDR3, the DNA is TGTGCCATCATGGGACTAGCGGGAGTCCCAGATACGCAGTATTTT.

The rearrangement links TRBV28 to TRBJ2-1, with D possibly TRBD1 on 5 matching bases. V was pared by 5 bases and J by 5 bases, with 13 bases between. The CDR3 is 14 amino acids. From germline, CDR1 is MDHEN and CDR2 SYDVKM. DNA for the CDR3: TGTGCCAGCAGTCCTTACCTAGGGGACAATGAGCAGTTCTTC. Its protein is CASSPYLGDNEQFF.

The V call is TRBV18, the J call TRBJ2-7; 10 bases fit TRBD2. The CDR3 is made up of 14 amino acids. J gave up 5 bases and V 5 bases, and 6 bases lay outside the gene matches. Germline CDR1 is KGHSH and CDR2 is LQKENI. The CDR3 spells CASSASGSANEQYF. CDR3 coding DNA: TGTGCCAGCTCAGCTAGCGGGAGCGCGAACGAGCAGTACTTC.